This T cell receptor (beta chain) was captured in a study of human T cells and chemical hapten exposure. The table lists this clonotype with a few counts. The time point was: pre-sensitization, week 0. The treatment here: therapeutic diphenylcyclopropenone sensitization with weekly scalp DPC. The donor pool consisted of alopecia patients aged 18 to 70 years, considered suitable for DPC. Germline V gives CDR1 SGDLS, CDR2 YYNGEE. This CDR3 contains 15 residues. V gave up 6 bases and J gave up 0 bases, with 12 bases separating them. TCRdb used MiXCR to reprocess the RACE reads, holding one entry per CDR3 protein. The sample contains 99,000 or so distinct CDR3 sequences, more than 10% of which appear only once.

This material consisted of whole blood, taken in connection with sensitization to the hapten diphenylcyclopropenone (DPC). The chain links TRBV9 to TRBJ2-2; maybe TRBD1 (6 bases). The TCR originated in a woman aged 55-75 years with alopecia areata. Some clones in this sample may be carry-over from other donors' samples. The CDR3 DNA reads as TGTGCCAGCACCCAGGGACATACGAACACCGGGGAGCTGTTTTTT. Its protein is CASTQGHTNTGELFF.